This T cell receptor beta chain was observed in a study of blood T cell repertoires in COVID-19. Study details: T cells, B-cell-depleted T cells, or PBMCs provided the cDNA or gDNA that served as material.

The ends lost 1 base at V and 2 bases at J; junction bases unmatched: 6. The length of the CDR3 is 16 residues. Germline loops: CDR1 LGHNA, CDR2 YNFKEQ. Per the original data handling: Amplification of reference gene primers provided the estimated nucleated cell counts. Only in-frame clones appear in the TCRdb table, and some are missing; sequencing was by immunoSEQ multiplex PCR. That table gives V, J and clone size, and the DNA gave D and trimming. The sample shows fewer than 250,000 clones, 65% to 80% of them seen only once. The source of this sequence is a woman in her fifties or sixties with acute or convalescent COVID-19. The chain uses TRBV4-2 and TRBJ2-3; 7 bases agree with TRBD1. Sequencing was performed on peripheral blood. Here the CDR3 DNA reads TGTGCCAGCAGCCAAGGCCTAAAGGGGGCCACAGATACGCAGTATTTT. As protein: CASSQGLKGATDTQYF.